Listed below are T cell receptor beta chains from one sample, sequenced in a study of CD8 T cells in Susac syndrome. TCRdb recomputed calls from the immunoSEQ multiplex PCR reads with MiXCR, one row per CDR3 protein. Of 400,000 or so distinct CDR3 sequences detected, around 85% appear once; the ten largest clones hold under 0.15%. Sequenced sample: CD8+ T cells from PBMCs. The receptors stem from a human donor with multiple sclerosis. The CDR3 runs from the conserved cysteine through the conserved F or W. D genes are given only for firm matches. Some rows have no size entry. The others give once, few or many, or a class for an expanded clone.

J,size,V,D,CDR3,DNA
TRBJ2-2,NA,TRBV27,NA,CASSSLPLSGELFF,TGTGCCAGCAGCTCCCTACCCCTTTCCGGGGAGCTGTTTTTT
TRBJ2-5,NA,TRBV12-3/TRBV12-4,NA,CASSFALRPGRETQYF,TGTGCCAGCAGTTTCGCCCTTAGACCGGGACGAGAGACCCAGTACTTC
TRBJ2-1,NA,TRBV24-1,NA,CATSDGSYTDNEQFF,TGTGCCACCAGTGATGGCAGTTACACCGACAATGAGCAGTTCTTC
TRBJ1-3,NA,TRBV10-3,TRBD1,CAISESIGQGGNTIYF,TGTGCCATCAGTGAGTCCATTGGACAGGGTGGAAACACCATATATTTT
TRBJ2-2,NA,TRBV11-3,NA,CASSLRDPNTGELFF,TGTGCCAGCAGCCTCCGGGACCCAAACACCGGGGAGCTGTTTTTT
TRBJ2-2,NA,TRBV19,TRBD1,CATLDRGGSGELFF,TGTGCCACCCTGGACAGGGGAGGCAGCGGGGAGCTGTTTTTT
TRBJ2-3,NA,TRBV28,NA,CASSSDREGLAEGITDTQYF,TGTGCCAGCAGTTCCGACAGGGAAGGGCTAGCGGAAGGAATCACAGATACGCAGTATTTT
TRBJ2-1,NA,TRBV18,TRBD2,CASSPPAGDEQFF,TGTGCCAGCTCACCACCGGCGGGGGATGAGCAGTTCTTC
TRBJ2-7,NA,TRBV27,NA,CASSLYRAPLEQYF,TGTGCCAGCAGTTTATACAGGGCCCCACTCGAGCAGTACTTC
TRBJ2-6,NA,TRBV13,TRBD1,CASSSDNKTGGGSGANVLTF,TGTGCCAGCAGCTCCGACAATAAGACAGGGGGGGGCTCTGGGGCCAACGTCCTGACTTTC
TRBJ1-5,NA,TRBV4-1,TRBD1,CASSQGQGAGPQHF,TGCGCCAGCAGCCAAGGACAGGGAGCGGGACCCCAGCATTTT
TRBJ1-1,NA,TRBV4-1,TRBD1,CASSQGDRGLMNTEAFF,TGCGCCAGCAGCCAAGGGGACAGGGGGCTGATGAACACTGAAGCTTTCTTT
TRBJ2-3,NA,TRBV6-6,TRBD2,CASSYLLTSGTDTQYF,TGTGCCAGCAGTTACCTTCTGACTAGCGGCACAGATACGCAGTATTTT
TRBJ2-7,NA,TRBV7-9,NA,CASSLANPGEQYF,TGTGCCAGCAGCTTAGCGAATCCGGGGGAGCAGTACTTC
TRBJ1-1,NA,TRBV27,NA,CASSFGVNAFF,TGTGCCAGCAGTTTTGGCGTCAACGCTTTCTTT
TRBJ2-1,NA,TRBV19,NA,CASSIETSSYNEQFF,TGTGCCAGTAGTATCGAGACTAGCTCCTACAATGAGCAGTTCTTC
TRBJ1-3,NA,TRBV23-1,NA,CASSQSGADRNTIYF,TGCGCCAGCAGTCAATCCGGGGCAGATAGAAACACCATATATTTT
TRBJ2-1,few,TRBV20-1,TRBD2,CSARDRDYYNEQFF,TGCAGTGCTAGAGACCGGGACTACTACAATGAGCAGTTCTTC
TRBJ1-2,NA,TRBV27,NA,CASSPGALSPDGYTF,TGTGCCAGCAGTCCAGGGGCCCTGTCCCCCGATGGCTACACCTTC
TRBJ2-1,NA,TRBV4-1,NA,CASSQDPVAYNEQFF,TGCGCCAGCAGCCAAGATCCCGTTGCCTACAATGAGCAGTTCTTC
TRBJ1-1,once,TRBV7-9,NA,CASSPAGWGRSRAEAFF,TGTGCCAGCAGCCCAGCGGGGTGGGGACGGTCCCGAGCTGAAGCTTTCTTT
TRBJ2-5,NA,TRBV7-9,TRBD2,CASSTTSGGAGAETQYF,TGTGCCAGCAGCACAACTAGCGGGGGGGCCGGTGCAGAGACCCAGTACTTC
TRBJ1-5,NA,TRBV20-1,TRBD1,CSARTHRDRDEPQHF,TGCAGTGCTAGAACCCACCGGGACAGGGACGAGCCCCAGCATTTT
TRBJ2-2,NA,TRBV7-3,TRBD2,CASSTELAGGPVAGELFF,TGTGCCAGCAGCACAGAACTAGCGGGAGGGCCGGTGGCCGGGGAGCTGTTTTTT
TRBJ2-7,NA,TRBV2,TRBD2,CASLAGAYEQYF,TGTGCCAGCTTAGCGGGGGCCTACGAGCAGTACTTC
TRBJ1-2,NA,TRBV9,NA,CASSVGGRGYYGYTF,TGTGCCAGCAGCGTAGGGGGCCGAGGTTACTATGGCTACACCTTC
TRBJ2-2,NA,TRBV10-3,TRBD2,CAMGLADLNTGELFF,TGTGCCATGGGACTAGCGGATCTGAACACCGGGGAGCTGTTTTTT
TRBJ2-1,NA,TRBV6-5,TRBD2,CASSSRLAGASYNEQFF,TGTGCCAGCAGTTCCCGACTAGCGGGGGCTTCCTACAATGAGCAGTTCTTC
TRBJ1-1,NA,TRBV2,NA,CASRVGKGDF,TGTGCCAGCAGAGTCGGGAAAGGGGACTTT
TRBJ2-5,NA,TRBV2,TRBD2,CASSEGGNEPAPQETQYF,TGTGCCAGCAGTGAGGGGGGGAACGAACCGGCCCCCCAAGAGACCCAGTACTTC
TRBJ2-5,NA,TRBV27,TRBD2,CASSLSASGREETQYF,TGTGCCAGCAGTTTATCAGCTAGCGGGAGAGAAGAGACCCAGTACTTC
TRBJ2-2,NA,TRBV12-3/TRBV12-4,TRBD1,CASRPGGQGIPGELFF,TGTGCCAGCAGGCCAGGGGGACAGGGGATCCCCGGGGAGCTGTTTTTT
TRBJ1-2,NA,TRBV4-1,NA,CASSQDDSLYGYTF,TGCGCCAGCAGCCAAGATGATTCCCTGTATGGCTACACCTTC